Listed below are T cell receptor beta chains from one sample, sequenced in a study of Tregs in tolerant kidney transplant recipients. These TCRs' antigens remain unknown. Produced via immunoSEQ multiplex PCR; TCRdb's table is partial and in-frame only. This table has approximately 41,000 clones, about 95% appearing once. Sequencing was carried out using Tregs from blood cultured with allogeneic cells. The receptors come from a human donor in good health. The CDR3 runs from the conserved cysteine through the conserved F or W. Each record gives: J gene, clone size, V gene, D gene, CDR3 protein, CDR3 DNA. A D gene is named only where the DNA matches it firmly. Clone sizes are given selectively: once, few, many, or a class where the clone is expanded.

j_call: TRBJ2-1
clone_size: -
v_call: TRBV14
d_call: TRBD2
cdr3_aa: CASSLSLAAYNEQFF
cdr3_nt: TGTGCCAGCAGCCTCTCTCTAGCGGCTTACAATGAGCAGTTCTTC

j_call: TRBJ2-1
clone_size: -
v_call: TRBV6-5
d_call: TRBD2
cdr3_aa: CASSRTRSYNEQFF
cdr3_nt: TGTGCCAGCAGTAGGACTAGGTCCTACAATGAGCAGTTCTTC

j_call: TRBJ1-4
clone_size: -
v_call: TRBV15
d_call: -
cdr3_aa: CATSPDYNRKLFF
cdr3_nt: TGTGCCACCAGCCCCGATTATAATAGAAAACTGTTTTTT

j_call: TRBJ2-1
clone_size: -
v_call: TRBV6-4
d_call: -
cdr3_aa: CASRTIGSHNEQFF
cdr3_nt: TGTGCCAGTAGGACTATTGGTTCCCACAATGAGCAGTTCTTC

j_call: TRBJ2-1
clone_size: -
v_call: TRBV6-5
d_call: TRBD2
cdr3_aa: CASSLSVAGAHEQFF
cdr3_nt: TGTGCCAGCAGTTTATCCGTGGCGGGAGCCCATGAGCAGTTCTTC

j_call: TRBJ1-1
clone_size: -
v_call: TRBV6-5
d_call: -
cdr3_aa: CASSLTWRYTEAFF
cdr3_nt: TGTGCCAGCAGCCTAACCTGGCGGTACACTGAAGCTTTCTTT

j_call: TRBJ2-5
clone_size: -
v_call: TRBV5-6
d_call: -
cdr3_aa: CASSPMRGALRETQYF
cdr3_nt: TGTGCCAGCAGCCCCATGAGGGGGGCGCTGAGGGAGACCCAGTACTTC

j_call: TRBJ2-3
clone_size: -
v_call: TRBV6-6
d_call: -
cdr3_aa: CASLPGDLTDTQYF
cdr3_nt: TGTGCCAGCCTCCCCGGGGATCTCACAGATACGCAGTATTTT

j_call: TRBJ2-3
clone_size: -
v_call: TRBV11-2
d_call: TRBD2
cdr3_aa: CASSSALAGGVLRQYF
cdr3_nt: TGTGCCAGCAGCTCGGCACTAGCGGGGGGTGTTCTAAGGCAGTATTTT

j_call: TRBJ2-7
clone_size: -
v_call: TRBV30
d_call: -
cdr3_aa: CAWSIFGTLTYEQYF
cdr3_nt: TGTGCCTGGAGTATTTTTGGGACGCTTACCTACGAGCAGTACTTC

j_call: TRBJ2-6
clone_size: -
v_call: TRBV6-5
d_call: -
cdr3_aa: CASTKTGTEKVLTF
cdr3_nt: TGTGCCAGCACCAAAACCGGGACGGAAAAAGTCCTGACTTTC

j_call: TRBJ1-1
clone_size: -
v_call: TRBV10-3
d_call: -
cdr3_aa: CAIGQRNTEAFF
cdr3_nt: TGTGCCATCGGGCAGAGGAACACTGAAGCTTTCTTT

j_call: TRBJ2-5
clone_size: -
v_call: TRBV5-8
d_call: TRBD2
cdr3_aa: CASSLEGLARRQETQYF
cdr3_nt: TGTGCCAGCAGCTTGGAGGGACTAGCGCGCCGACAAGAGACCCAGTACTTC

j_call: TRBJ2-2
clone_size: -
v_call: TRBV23-1
d_call: TRBD1
cdr3_aa: CASSQSRTGGSGELFF
cdr3_nt: TGCGCCAGCAGTCAATCTCGAACAGGGGGTTCCGGGGAGCTGTTTTTT

j_call: TRBJ1-3
clone_size: -
v_call: TRBV7-9
d_call: -
cdr3_aa: CASRPSGGLNTIYF
cdr3_nt: TGTGCCAGCAGACCCTCGGGCGGGCTAAACACCATATATTTT

j_call: TRBJ1-3
clone_size: -
v_call: TRBV9
d_call: TRBD1
cdr3_aa: CASSPQGAVGNTIYF
cdr3_nt: TGTGCCAGCAGCCCACAGGGGGCCGTTGGAAACACCATATATTTT

j_call: TRBJ1-3
clone_size: -
v_call: TRBV5-1
d_call: -
cdr3_aa: CASSHTQVTPNSGNTIYF
cdr3_nt: TGCGCCAGCAGCCACACCCAGGTTACTCCAAACTCTGGAAACACCATATATTTT

j_call: TRBJ2-3
clone_size: -
v_call: TRBV7-8
d_call: TRBD2
cdr3_aa: CASSLRGLAGSTDTQYF
cdr3_nt: TGTGCCAGCAGCTTACGAGGGCTAGCGGGGAGCACAGATACGCAGTATTTT

j_call: TRBJ1-5
clone_size: -
v_call: TRBV6-6
d_call: -
cdr3_aa: CASSYPGGNQPQHF
cdr3_nt: TGTGCCAGCAGTTACCCTGGTGGCAATCAGCCCCAGCATTTT

j_call: TRBJ2-2
clone_size: -
v_call: TRBV9
d_call: -
cdr3_aa: CASSVGPTGELFF
cdr3_nt: TGTGCCAGCAGCGTAGGTCCAACCGGGGAGCTGTTTTTT

j_call: TRBJ2-1
clone_size: -
v_call: TRBV7-2
d_call: TRBD2
cdr3_aa: CASSLLAGEYNEQFF
cdr3_nt: TGTGCCAGCAGCTTACTAGCGGGGGAGTACAATGAGCAGTTCTTC

j_call: TRBJ1-2
clone_size: -
v_call: TRBV2
d_call: -
cdr3_aa: CASSERYYGYTF
cdr3_nt: TGTGCCAGCAGTGAAAGATACTATGGCTACACCTTC

j_call: TRBJ2-7
clone_size: once
v_call: TRBV11-2
d_call: -
cdr3_aa: CASSLVGTSSYEQYF
cdr3_nt: TGTGCCAGCAGCTTAGTAGGGACTTCTTCCTACGAGCAGTACTTC

j_call: TRBJ2-4
clone_size: -
v_call: TRBV29-1
d_call: -
cdr3_aa: CSAYRAWENIQYF
cdr3_nt: TGCAGCGCCTACAGGGCTTGGGAAAACATTCAGTACTTC

j_call: TRBJ2-2
clone_size: -
v_call: TRBV5-1
d_call: TRBD2
cdr3_aa: CASSPRLIAGGFTGELFF
cdr3_nt: TGCGCCAGCAGTCCCCGTTTGATAGCGGGAGGCTTCACCGGGGAGCTGTTTTTT

j_call: TRBJ1-2
clone_size: -
v_call: TRBV19
d_call: TRBD1
cdr3_aa: CASSMDRGKYGYTF
cdr3_nt: TGTGCCAGTAGTATGGACAGGGGGAAGTATGGCTACACCTTC

j_call: TRBJ2-5
clone_size: -
v_call: TRBV7-2
d_call: TRBD1
cdr3_aa: CASSRQGGETQYF
cdr3_nt: TGTGCCAGCAGTCGACAGGGTGGGGAGACCCAGTACTTC

j_call: TRBJ1-1
clone_size: once
v_call: TRBV29-1
d_call: -
cdr3_aa: CSVEDLFGKLGTEAFF
cdr3_nt: TGCAGCGTTGAAGATCTGTTTGGCAAATTAGGAACTGAAGCTTTCTTT

j_call: TRBJ2-5
clone_size: -
v_call: TRBV18
d_call: TRBD1
cdr3_aa: CASSAFRDSQETQYF
cdr3_nt: TGTGCCAGCTCAGCATTCCGGGACAGCCAAGAGACCCAGTACTTC

j_call: TRBJ2-7
clone_size: -
v_call: TRBV7-8
d_call: TRBD2
cdr3_aa: CASSWTSGSSYEQYF
cdr3_nt: TGTGCCAGCAGCTGGACTAGCGGGTCCTCCTACGAGCAGTACTTC

j_call: TRBJ2-1
clone_size: -
v_call: TRBV10-1
d_call: -
cdr3_aa: CASGSLGMGNEQFF
cdr3_nt: TGCGCCAGCGGTTCCTTGGGCATGGGGAATGAGCAGTTCTTC

j_call: TRBJ1-1
clone_size: -
v_call: TRBV6-1
d_call: -
cdr3_aa: CASSGTRAEAFF
cdr3_nt: TGTGCCAGCAGTGGGACCAGGGCTGAAGCTTTCTTT

j_call: TRBJ2-5
clone_size: -
v_call: TRBV20-1
d_call: -
cdr3_aa: CSARPTETQYF
cdr3_nt: TGCAGTGCTAGACCAACGGAGACCCAGTACTTC

j_call: TRBJ1-2
clone_size: -
v_call: TRBV11-3
d_call: TRBD1
cdr3_aa: CASSLAGGQGRGYTF
cdr3_nt: TGTGCCAGCAGCTTAGCGGGGGGACAGGGAAGAGGCTACACCTTC

j_call: TRBJ2-3
clone_size: -
v_call: TRBV7-9
d_call: TRBD1
cdr3_aa: CASNLQGAGTDTQYF
cdr3_nt: TGTGCCAGCAACCTCCAGGGGGCAGGTACAGATACGCAGTATTTT

j_call: TRBJ2-7
clone_size: -
v_call: TRBV10-3
d_call: TRBD2
cdr3_aa: CAISRIGVAGVTEQYF
cdr3_nt: TGTGCCATCAGTCGAATAGGTGTGGCGGGAGTAACCGAGCAGTACTTC

j_call: TRBJ2-2
clone_size: -
v_call: TRBV7-3
d_call: -
cdr3_aa: CASSLWGYTGELFF
cdr3_nt: TGTGCCAGCAGCTTATGGGGGTACACCGGGGAGCTGTTTTTT

j_call: TRBJ2-1
clone_size: -
v_call: TRBV6-5
d_call: -
cdr3_aa: CASSYFSGGVNEQFF
cdr3_nt: TGTGCCAGCAGTTACTTTTCAGGGGGGGTCAATGAGCAGTTCTTC

j_call: TRBJ2-1
clone_size: -
v_call: TRBV9
d_call: -
cdr3_aa: CASSVASGEGYNEQFF
cdr3_nt: TGTGCCAGCAGCGTAGCTTCAGGGGAAGGCTACAATGAGCAGTTCTTC

j_call: TRBJ2-1
clone_size: -
v_call: TRBV2
d_call: -
cdr3_aa: CASGPEEAILQFF
cdr3_nt: TGTGCCAGCGGACCTGAGGAGGCTATTCTCCAGTTCTTC

j_call: TRBJ1-1
clone_size: -
v_call: TRBV5-5
d_call: TRBD1
cdr3_aa: CASSLSGQFLNTVRAFF
cdr3_nt: TGTGCCAGCAGCTTGTCGGGACAGTTCCTGAACACGGTTAGGGCTTTCTTT

j_call: TRBJ2-2
clone_size: -
v_call: TRBV4-1
d_call: -
cdr3_aa: CASSQDFRPGELFF
cdr3_nt: TGCGCCAGCAGCCAAGATTTCCGCCCCGGGGAGCTGTTTTTT

j_call: TRBJ2-2
clone_size: -
v_call: TRBV6-1
d_call: TRBD1
cdr3_aa: CASSEVPKDRGGKLFF
cdr3_nt: TGTGCCAGCAGTGAAGTCCCCAAAGACAGGGGAGGAAAGCTGTTTTTT

j_call: TRBJ2-1
clone_size: -
v_call: TRBV19
d_call: TRBD2
cdr3_aa: CASTGTSGSGSYNEQFF
cdr3_nt: TGTGCCAGTACCGGGACTAGCGGGAGTGGATCCTACAATGAGCAGTTCTTC

j_call: TRBJ1-5
clone_size: -
v_call: TRBV7-9
d_call: -
cdr3_aa: CASSSSGGNQPQHF
cdr3_nt: TGTGCCAGCAGCTCATCAGGGGGCAATCAGCCCCAGCATTTT

j_call: TRBJ1-4
clone_size: -
v_call: TRBV19
d_call: -
cdr3_aa: CASSIWTTGEKLFF
cdr3_nt: TGTGCCAGTAGTATCTGGACCACGGGGGAAAAACTGTTTTTT

j_call: TRBJ1-1
clone_size: -
v_call: TRBV5-1
d_call: -
cdr3_aa: CASSSRDTEAFF
cdr3_nt: TGCGCCAGCAGCAGTCGGGACACTGAAGCTTTCTTT

j_call: TRBJ2-1
clone_size: -
v_call: TRBV18
d_call: -
cdr3_aa: CASSPGNEQFF
cdr3_nt: TGTGCCAGCTCACCGGGGAATGAGCAGTTCTTC

j_call: TRBJ1-1
clone_size: -
v_call: TRBV5-1
d_call: TRBD1
cdr3_aa: CASSSRTGLDTEAFF
cdr3_nt: TGCGCCAGCAGCTCACGGACAGGTTTAGACACTGAAGCTTTCTTT

j_call: TRBJ1-4
clone_size: -
v_call: TRBV6-5
d_call: TRBD1
cdr3_aa: CASRTGTGGEKLFF
cdr3_nt: TGTGCCAGCAGAACCGGGACAGGGGGTGAAAAACTGTTTTTT

j_call: TRBJ2-3
clone_size: -
v_call: TRBV4-1
d_call: -
cdr3_aa: CASSHTRLDMGNTQYF
cdr3_nt: TGCGCCAGCAGCCACACCAGACTCGACATGGGGAATACGCAGTATTTT

j_call: TRBJ1-6
clone_size: -
v_call: TRBV9
d_call: TRBD1
cdr3_aa: CASSVDRDYSPLHF
cdr3_nt: TGTGCCAGCAGCGTGGACAGGGATTATTCACCCCTCCACTTT

j_call: TRBJ2-5
clone_size: -
v_call: TRBV15
d_call: -
cdr3_aa: CATSRSPGVQETQYF
cdr3_nt: TGTGCCACCAGCAGGTCTCCGGGCGTCCAAGAGACCCAGTACTTC

j_call: TRBJ2-7
clone_size: -
v_call: TRBV7-2
d_call: TRBD2
cdr3_aa: CASSIWTAGREQYF
cdr3_nt: TGTGCCAGCAGCATTTGGACGGCCGGGAGGGAGCAGTACTTC

j_call: TRBJ1-2
clone_size: -
v_call: TRBV19
d_call: -
cdr3_aa: CASRSVGTFYGYTF
cdr3_nt: TGTGCCAGTAGATCGGTAGGAACCTTCTATGGCTACACCTTC

j_call: TRBJ2-2
clone_size: few
v_call: TRBV18
d_call: -
cdr3_aa: CASSRAVGDTGELFF
cdr3_nt: TGTGCCAGCTCACGGGCCGTAGGGGACACCGGGGAGCTGTTTTTT

j_call: TRBJ2-7
clone_size: -
v_call: TRBV11-3
d_call: -
cdr3_aa: CASSREGHGTYEQYF
cdr3_nt: TGTGCCAGCAGTCGAGAAGGACACGGGACCTACGAGCAGTACTTC

j_call: TRBJ2-3
clone_size: -
v_call: TRBV2
d_call: -
cdr3_aa: CASSVELAGGDTQYF
cdr3_nt: TGTGCCAGCAGTGTTGAGCTAGCAGGGGGGGATACGCAGTATTTT

j_call: TRBJ1-1
clone_size: -
v_call: TRBV19
d_call: -
cdr3_aa: CASSPGSQSTEAFF
cdr3_nt: TGTGCCAGTAGCCCGGGGAGTCAAAGCACTGAAGCTTTCTTT